This T cell receptor (beta chain) was obtained from a study of T cells in Graves' hyperthyroidism and ophthalmopathy. Findings of the study overall: Clonotypes that were expanded in thyroid above 0.001 mostly appeared in blood too.

The CDR3 loop spans 15 amino acids. With 0 bases removed from V and 9 bases from J, the gap between germline ends came to 18 bases. Germline V gene sequence: CDR1 DFQATT, CDR2 SNEGSKA (reference sequence). The source material, RNA transcripts, was used to amplify TCR beta CDR3 regions. Initially, a first-round RT-PCR of the TCR CDR3 employed the HTBI primer set. MiXCR, applied by TCRdb to the multiplex PCR reads, yields one record per CDR3 protein. Of hundreds of thousands of distinct CDR3 sequences listed, 35% to 40% are singletons. Graves' hyperthyroidism showing no ophthalmopathy progression within 18 months was considered stable. This clonotype was counted a few times. Antigen specificity is unknown.

The sequenced material came from blood. The clonotype was recovered from a man aged 18 to 30 with Graves' hyperthyroidism. The chain links TRBV20-1 to TRBJ1-5, with D unclear. CDR3 amino acids: CSARDPAGPLGPQHF. The CDR3 coding sequence is TGCAGTGCTAGAGATCCGGCAGGCCCATTAGGGCCCCAGCATTTT.